This TCR beta chain was documented in a study of T-cell memory formation after mild COVID-19. As for the study in general: TCR clusters were mostly confined to one donor each. Study findings and constraints: Pre-infection memory harbored some responding clones, suggesting cross-reactive memory joined. CM and EM subsets held most contracting CD4+ clones; EMRA held CD8+ ones.

About this clonotype: Its antigen is undetermined.

Using constant-segment primers, 5'RACE produced TCR alpha and TCR beta cDNA libraries carrying sample barcodes and UMIs. TCRdb re-called the 5' RACE reads with MiXCR, one entry per CDR3 protein. The sample includes 110,000 or so distinct CDR3 sequences, 22% of them seen just once. The CDR3 totals 16 residues. V was clipped by 5 bases and J by 0 bases; unmatched bases: 3. Germline V gives CDR1 SGHTA, CDR2 FQGNSA. This clonotype was obtained from a man younger than 30 who had mild COVID-19 (a few samples of this study predate the infection). Cell type and time point are not known. The chain joins TRBV7-2 to TRBJ2-2; 10 bases are shared with TRBD2. The sequenced material came from PBMCs or a T cell subset sorted from them (not recorded which). Here the CDR3 DNA reads TGTGCCAGCAGCGGACTAGCGGCAACGAACACCGGGGAGCTGTTTTTT. Its translation is CASSGLAATNTGELFF.